This TCR beta chain was observed in a study of cytomegalovirus exposure and HLA in healthy donors. Of note for this clone: The antigen remains undetermined.

The study ran its PCR with 60 Vbeta and 13 Jbeta primers. The table came from immunoSEQ multiplex PCR; TCRdb's copy has only in-frame clones and leaves some out. The profile shows over 90,000 clones, approximately 87% of them singletons. Notes on the study in general: Earlier analysis looked at TCR beta V segments, and most were productive about 87% or about 30% of the time. Clonal expansion was found to be greater in HLA-associated TCR beta chains than in equally common others in a later analysis. Researchers counted some 150 TCR beta chains as cytomegalovirus-associated.

V lost 0 bases to trimming and J lost 3 bases, with 6 bases between them. This CDR3 region has 14 residues. Germline V CDR1 and CDR2: SGHVS, FNYEAQ. V usage is TRBV7-6 and J usage is TRBJ1-5; D unresolved. The clonotype was recovered from a man aged 40-49 years in good health and CMV-seronegative. The sequencing sample was made of PBMCs. CDR3 sequence reads: CASSLASNNQPQHF. DNA of the CDR3: TGTGCCAGCAGCTTAGCGTCTAACAATCAGCCCCAGCATTTT.